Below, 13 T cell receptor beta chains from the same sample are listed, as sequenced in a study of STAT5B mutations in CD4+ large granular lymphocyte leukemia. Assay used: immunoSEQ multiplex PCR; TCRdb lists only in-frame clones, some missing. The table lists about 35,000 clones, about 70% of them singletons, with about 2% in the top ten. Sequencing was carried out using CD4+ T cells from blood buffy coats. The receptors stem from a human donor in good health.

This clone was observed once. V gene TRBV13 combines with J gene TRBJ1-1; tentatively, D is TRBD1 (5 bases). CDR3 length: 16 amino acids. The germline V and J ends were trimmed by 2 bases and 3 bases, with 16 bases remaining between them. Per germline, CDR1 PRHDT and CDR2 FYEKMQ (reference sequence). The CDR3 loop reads CASSLPGRGGHTEAFF. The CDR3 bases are TGTGCCAGCAGCTTACCAGGAAGGGGCGGTCACACTGAAGCTTTCTTT.

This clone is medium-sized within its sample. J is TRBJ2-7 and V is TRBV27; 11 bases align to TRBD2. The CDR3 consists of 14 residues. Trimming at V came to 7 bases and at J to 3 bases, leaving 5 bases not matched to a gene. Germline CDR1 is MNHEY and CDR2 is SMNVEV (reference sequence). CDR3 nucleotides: TGTGCCAGCACACCACTAGCGGGAGTCTACGAGCAGTACTTC. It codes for CASTPLAGVYEQYF.

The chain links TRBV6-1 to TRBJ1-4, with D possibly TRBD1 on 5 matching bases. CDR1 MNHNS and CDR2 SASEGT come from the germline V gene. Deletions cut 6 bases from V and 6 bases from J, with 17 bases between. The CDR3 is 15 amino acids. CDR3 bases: TGTGCCAGCAGCCAATCCCAGGGTAGTGATGAAAAACTGTTTTTT. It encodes CASSQSQGSDEKLFF.

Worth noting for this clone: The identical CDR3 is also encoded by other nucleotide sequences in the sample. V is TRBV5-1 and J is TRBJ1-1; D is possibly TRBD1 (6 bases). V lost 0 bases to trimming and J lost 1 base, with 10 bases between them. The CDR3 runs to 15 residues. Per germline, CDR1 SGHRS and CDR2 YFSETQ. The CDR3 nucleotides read TGCGCCAGCAGCTTGGGACAGGCCCCGAACACTGAAGCTTTCTTT. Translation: CASSLGQAPNTEAFF.

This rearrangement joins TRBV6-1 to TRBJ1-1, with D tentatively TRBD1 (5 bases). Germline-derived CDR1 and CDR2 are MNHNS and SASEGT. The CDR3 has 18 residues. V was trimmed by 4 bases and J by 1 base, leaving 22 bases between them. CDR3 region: CASSGRRDDLDKNTEAFF. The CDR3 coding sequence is TGTGCCAGCAGTGGGCGGAGGGATGACCTGGACAAGAACACTGAAGCTTTCTTT.

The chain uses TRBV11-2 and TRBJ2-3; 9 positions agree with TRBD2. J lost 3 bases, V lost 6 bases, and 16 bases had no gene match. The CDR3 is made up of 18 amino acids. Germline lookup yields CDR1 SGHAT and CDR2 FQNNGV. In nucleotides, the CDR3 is TGTGCCAGCAGTCCCCTCTTATGGCGGGGGGGTCGGACAGATACGCAGTATTTT. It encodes CASSPLLWRGGRTDTQYF. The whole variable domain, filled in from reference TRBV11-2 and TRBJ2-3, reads EAGVAQSPRYKIIEKRQSVAFWCNPISGHATLYWYQQILGQGPKLLIQFQNNGVVDDSQLPKDRFSAERLKGVDSTLKIQPAKLEDSAVYLCASSPLLWRGGRTDTQYFGPGTRLTVL.

For the CDR3, the DNA is TGTGCCAGCAGCGTTACAGGGGGCAAAGGCTACACCTTC. Its protein is CASSVTGGKGYTF. This chain links TRBV5-6 with TRBJ1-2; 9 positions match TRBD1. The CDR3 consists of 13 residues. CDR1 SGHDT and CDR2 YYEEEE come from the germline V gene. V was pared by 4 bases and J by 8 bases, with 6 bases of the junction left unmatched.

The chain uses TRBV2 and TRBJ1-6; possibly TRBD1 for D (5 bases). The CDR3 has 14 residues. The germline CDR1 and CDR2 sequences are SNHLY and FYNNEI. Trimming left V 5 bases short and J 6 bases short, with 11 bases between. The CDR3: CASSPVGGNSPLHF. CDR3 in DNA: TGTGCCAGCAGTCCGGTGGGGGGTAATTCACCCCTCCACTTT.

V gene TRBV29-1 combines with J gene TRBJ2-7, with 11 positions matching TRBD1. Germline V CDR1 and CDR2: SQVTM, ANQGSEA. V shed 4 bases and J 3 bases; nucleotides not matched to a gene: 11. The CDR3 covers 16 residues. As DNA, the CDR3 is TGCAGCGTTGGGGGACAGGGGGTAATTGGTAGCTACGAGCAGTACTTC. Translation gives CSVGGQGVIGSYEQYF.

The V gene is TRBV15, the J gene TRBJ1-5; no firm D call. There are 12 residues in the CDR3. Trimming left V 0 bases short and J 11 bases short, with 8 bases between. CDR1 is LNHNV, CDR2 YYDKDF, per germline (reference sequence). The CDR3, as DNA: TGTGCCACCAGCAGAGATGCCATGTCCCAGCATTTT. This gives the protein CATSRDAMSQHF.

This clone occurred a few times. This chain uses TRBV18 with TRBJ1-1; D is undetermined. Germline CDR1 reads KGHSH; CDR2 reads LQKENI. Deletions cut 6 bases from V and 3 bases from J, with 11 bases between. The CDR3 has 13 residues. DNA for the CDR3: TGTGCCAGCTCCCCCTCAGTAGACACTGAAGCTTTCTTT. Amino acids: CASSPSVDTEAFF.

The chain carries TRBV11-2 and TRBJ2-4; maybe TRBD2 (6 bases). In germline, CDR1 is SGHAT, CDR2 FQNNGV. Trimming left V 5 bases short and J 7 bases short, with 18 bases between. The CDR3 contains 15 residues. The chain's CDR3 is CASSPPLGGGNIQYF. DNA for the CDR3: TGTGCCAGCAGCCCCCCACTGGGTGGGGGGAACATTCAGTACTTC.

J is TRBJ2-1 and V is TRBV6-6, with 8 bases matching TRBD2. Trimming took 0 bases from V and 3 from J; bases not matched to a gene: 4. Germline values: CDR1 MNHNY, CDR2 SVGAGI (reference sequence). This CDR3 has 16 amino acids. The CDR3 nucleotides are TGTGCCAGCAGTTACTCTGGGCGGGAGGTCTACAATGAGCAGTTCTTC. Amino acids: CASSYSGREVYNEQFF.